The 10 T cell receptor beta chains given below trace back to one sample, sequenced in a study of T cells in women clearing cervical HPV infection. Profiling relied on immunoSEQ multiplex PCR, and the TCRdb table lists in-frame clones only, not all of them. The specimen's table records 20,000 to 30,000 clones. Sequencing was done on a sample of blood buffy coat. Source of these receptors: a woman aged 18-70 years with a cervical HPV16 infection that either progressed to CIN3+ or cleared (not recorded which).

Remarks on this clone: The CDR3 end falls 3 residues outside the read, so it is completed with the germline J gene. Other nucleotide sequences in the sample specify the same CDR3. The V call is TRBV7-9, the J call TRBJ2-7, with D unclear. The germline V gene has CDR1 SEHNR and CDR2 FQNEAQ (reference sequence). This CDR3 has 11 residues. With 5 bases removed from V and 3 bases from J, the gap between germline ends came to 5 bases. The covered CDR3 bases are TGTGCCAGCAGCCTTAGCTACGAG. The encoded protein is CASSLSYE. In full, the CDR3 is CASSLSYEQYF.

Details on this clone: The CDR3 end falls 3 residues outside the read, so it is completed with the germline J gene. The chain combines TRBV18 with TRBJ2-3, with D possibly being TRBD2 (5 bases). This CDR3 has 12 amino acids. Germline V gene data show CDR1 as KGHSH and CDR2 as LQKENI. CDR3 DNA, as far as it was read: TGTGCCAGCTCACTGACCGGGGAGACG. This gives the protein CASSLTGET. The full CDR3 reads CASSLTGETQYF.

With regard to this clone: The read halts 3 residues ahead of the CDR3 end, with the missing end drawn from the germline J gene. V usage is TRBV7-3 and J usage is TRBJ2-2; 7 bases match TRBD1. Germline V gene data show CDR1 as SGHTA and CDR2 as FQGTGA. V gave up 5 bases and J gave up 6 bases; unmatched junction bases: 6. The CDR3 is 14 amino acids. CDR3 protein: CASSRQGRSGELFF. CDR3 bases read: TGTGCCAGCAGCCGACAGGGTCGGTCCGGGGAG.

CDR3 region: CASSGGGRAYTGELFF. Incomplete CDR3 DNA: TGCGCCAGCAGCGGAGGCGGGAGGGCCTACACCGGGGAG. The V gene is TRBV5-1, the J gene TRBJ2-2, with TRBD2 identical over 9 bases. The read stops 3 residues short of the end of the CDR3; the missing end is completed from the germline J gene. The V gene end was trimmed by 4 bases and the J gene end by 3 bases; junction bases not matched to a gene: 7. The germline V gene has CDR1 SGHRS and CDR2 YFSETQ. The CDR3 loop spans 16 amino acids.

Concerning this clone itself: The read is 3 residues too short to cover the CDR3 end, so that end is filled in from the germline J gene. The chain is built from TRBV13 and TRBJ1-6; 7 bases are a match to TRBD1. V trimming: 5 bases; J trimming: 5 bases; junction bases outside the gene matches: 6. Germline loops: CDR1 PRHDT, CDR2 FYEKMQ (reference sequence). The CDR3 has 15 residues. CDR3 DNA, as far as it was read: TGTGCCAGCAGCAGATGGACAGGAGATAATTCACCC. Amino acid sequence: CASSRWTGDNSP. The full CDR3 reads CASSRWTGDNSPLHF.

In the case of this clone: The read comes to an end 3 residues before the CDR3 does, leaving the germline J gene to fill in the end. The chain couples TRBV30 to TRBJ2-3, with D unresolved. CDR1 and CDR2 (germline): GTSNPN, SVGIG (reference sequence). The CDR3 runs 11 residues. CDR3 region: CAWSVVETQYF. The sequenced CDR3 bases are TGTGCCTGGAGTGTAGTAGAGACG.

A remark on this clone: Coverage ceases 3 residues before the CDR3 finishes, and the germline J gene fills in the end. V gene TRBV13 combines with J gene TRBJ2-1, with 7 nucleotides matching TRBD2. V dropped 7 bases and J dropped 0; count of bases not matched to a gene: 3. CDR1 PRHDT and CDR2 FYEKMQ come from the germline V gene (reference sequence). There are 14 residues in the CDR3. CDR3 bases read: TGTGCCAGCACCAGGACTAGCTCCTACAATGAG. Amino acids: CASTRTSSYNE. The entire CDR3 sequence reads CASTRTSSYNEQFF.

In regard to this clone: Read coverage stops 3 residues before the CDR3 terminus; the germline J gene supplies the remainder. The chain links TRBV7-9 to TRBJ2-5; 8 bases match TRBD2. The V and J ends lost 5 bases and 5 bases, in that order; junction bases with no gene match: 10. The CDR3 spans 15 residues. Germline V gives CDR1 SEHNR, CDR2 FQNEAQ (reference sequence). The CDR3 DNA, read in part, is TGTGCCAGCAGCAGGGTTAGCGGGATGTGGGAGACC. Its translation: CASSRVSGMWET. The entire CDR3 sequence reads CASSRVSGMWETQYF.

Note on this clone: The read stops 3 residues short of the end of the CDR3; the missing end is completed from the germline J gene. V usage is TRBV18 and J usage is TRBJ1-3; the D gene is possibly TRBD1 (5 bases). CDR1 is KGHSH and CDR2 is LQKENI in the germline V gene. With 1 base removed from V and 4 bases from J, the gap between germline ends came to 8 bases. The CDR3 has 14 residues. The CDR3: CASSPQGSGNTIYF. Incomplete CDR3 DNA: TGTGCCAGCTCACCACAGGGGAGCGGAAACACC.

On this clone: Read sequence stops 3 residues before the CDR3 end, and the germline J gene provides the missing end. V is TRBV7-9 and J is TRBJ1-6, with a tentative D call TRBD1 (5 bases). The ends were cut back, 1 base at V and 9 bases at J, with 13 bases in the middle. CDR3 length equals 15 residues. Germline loops: CDR1 SEHNR, CDR2 FQNEAQ (reference sequence). The CDR3 sequence is CASSLVGGEISPLHF. The CDR3 bases that were read are TGTGCCAGCAGCTTAGTCGGGGGAGAGATTTCACCC.